These T cell receptor beta chains were read from a single sample in a study of blood T cells in healthy people across ages. MiXCR, run by TCRdb on the 5' RACE reads, gives a single entry per CDR3 protein. The repertoire includes around 1,000,000 distinct CDR3 sequences, 35% to 40% of them detected once, and around 14% sits in the top ten. What was sequenced was blood. Receptors were obtained from a man between 18 and 35 years old in good health. Each CDR3 is given with its conserved first and last residue. Each record gives: clone size, J gene, V gene, D gene, CDR3 protein, CDR3 DNA. The D gene is left open where the match is weak. Clone size, where shown, is once, few, many, or a class for clones that have expanded.

clone size: many; J gene: TRBJ1-2; V gene: TRBV12-3/TRBV12-4; D gene: .; CDR3 protein: CASSSRGYGYTF; CDR3 DNA: TGTGCCAGCAGTTCCAGGGGCTATGGCTACACCTTC
clone size: .; J gene: TRBJ2-5; V gene: TRBV7-8; D gene: TRBD2; CDR3 protein: CASSYRTSGGKETQYF; CDR3 DNA: TGTGCCAGCAGCTATCGGACTAGCGGGGGCAAAGAGACCCAGTACTTC
clone size: .; J gene: TRBJ1-2; V gene: TRBV29-1; D gene: .; CDR3 protein: CSVEGLGGDSYGYTF; CDR3 DNA: TGCAGCGTTGAGGGTCTCGGTGGAGATAGCTATGGCTACACCTTC
clone size: many; J gene: TRBJ2-7; V gene: TRBV7-2; D gene: TRBD1; CDR3 protein: CASSRDRALTYEQYF; CDR3 DNA: TGTGCCAGCAGCCGTGACAGGGCCTTAACCTACGAGCAGTACTTC
clone size: .; J gene: TRBJ2-6; V gene: TRBV9; D gene: .; CDR3 protein: CASSVALLIGGANVLTF; CDR3 DNA: TGTGCCAGCAGCGTAGCACTACTAATAGGTGGGGCCAACGTCCTGACTTTC
clone size: few; J gene: TRBJ1-1; V gene: TRBV20-1; D gene: .; CDR3 protein: CSARLGGTPNTEAFF; CDR3 DNA: TGCAGTGCTAGATTGGGGGGGACACCGAACACTGAAGCTTTCTTT
clone size: .; J gene: TRBJ1-1; V gene: TRBV3-1; D gene: .; CDR3 protein: CASSQGFGVNTEAFF; CDR3 DNA: TGTGCCAGCAGCCAGGGATTTGGGGTGAACACTGAAGCTTTCTTT
clone size: .; J gene: TRBJ2-7; V gene: TRBV5-5; D gene: .; CDR3 protein: CASSLNNQGDLWKQYF; CDR3 DNA: TGTGCCAGCAGCTTAAATAACCAGGGCGACCTTTGGAAGCAGTACTTC
clone size: once; J gene: TRBJ2-3; V gene: TRBV27; D gene: TRBD2; CDR3 protein: CASSLTPSGAYTDTQYF; CDR3 DNA: TGTGCCAGCAGTTTAACTCCCAGCGGGGCTTACACAGATACGCAGTATTTT
clone size: .; J gene: TRBJ2-3; V gene: TRBV12-3/TRBV12-4; D gene: .; CDR3 protein: CASSFLTRDTQYF; CDR3 DNA: TGTGCCAGCAGTTTTCTTACTAGAGATACGCAGTATTTT
clone size: .; J gene: TRBJ2-1; V gene: TRBV12-3/TRBV12-4; D gene: .; CDR3 protein: CASSRSDGPRNNGQFF; CDR3 DNA: TGTGCCAGCAGTAGGTCTGACGGCCCCCGTAACAATGGGCAGTTCTTC
clone size: .; J gene: TRBJ2-3; V gene: TRBV28; D gene: .; CDR3 protein: CASSSARPHDTQYF; CDR3 DNA: TGTGCCAGCAGTTCGGCCCGGCCACACGATACGCAGTATTTT
clone size: .; J gene: TRBJ1-4; V gene: TRBV9; D gene: .; CDR3 protein: CASSVTGTEKLFF; CDR3 DNA: TGTGCCAGCAGCGTTACGGGTACTGAAAAACTGTTTTTT
clone size: few; J gene: TRBJ2-4; V gene: TRBV5-1; D gene: TRBD2; CDR3 protein: CASSLVQGGDIQYF; CDR3 DNA: TGCGCCAGCAGCTTGGTCCAGGGAGGGGACATTCAGTACTTC
clone size: .; J gene: TRBJ1-6; V gene: TRBV7-2; D gene: .; CDR3 protein: CASSPDFSPLHF; CDR3 DNA: TGTGCCAGCAGTCCCGATTTTTCACCCCTCCACTTT
clone size: .; J gene: TRBJ1-5; V gene: TRBV10-3; D gene: .; CDR3 protein: CAVSESVGQPQHF; CDR3 DNA: TGTGCCGTCAGTGAGTCGGTGGGTCAGCCCCAGCATTTT
clone size: few; J gene: TRBJ2-3; V gene: TRBV7-2; D gene: TRBD1; CDR3 protein: CASSLYDRATDTQYF; CDR3 DNA: TGTGCCAGCAGCTTATACGACAGGGCGACAGATACGCAGTATTTT
clone size: .; J gene: TRBJ2-3; V gene: TRBV7-7; D gene: .; CDR3 protein: CASSSGGSFVTDTQYF; CDR3 DNA: TGTGCTAGCAGCTCAGGCGGATCTTTCGTCACAGATACGCAGTATTTT
clone size: few; J gene: TRBJ2-2; V gene: TRBV24-1; D gene: .; CDR3 protein: CATSDARDLYTGELFF; CDR3 DNA: TGTGCCACCAGTGATGCCCGGGACTTATATACCGGGGAGCTGTTTTTT
clone size: few; J gene: TRBJ2-3; V gene: TRBV12-3/TRBV12-4; D gene: TRBD2; CDR3 protein: CASRPDRAGGTDTQYF; CDR3 DNA: TGTGCCAGCAGACCCGACCGAGCGGGGGGGACAGATACGCAGTATTTT
clone size: .; J gene: TRBJ1-4; V gene: TRBV29-1; D gene: .; CDR3 protein: CSVVSGKAEKLFF; CDR3 DNA: TGCAGCGTTGTGTCAGGGAAGGCTGAAAAACTGTTTTTT
clone size: .; J gene: TRBJ1-2; V gene: TRBV11-1; D gene: TRBD1; CDR3 protein: CASSSRTGVNYGYTF; CDR3 DNA: TGTGCCAGCAGCTCCCGGACAGGCGTGAACTATGGCTACACCTTC
clone size: many; J gene: TRBJ1-2; V gene: TRBV12-3/TRBV12-4; D gene: .; CDR3 protein: CASRPRENYGYTF; CDR3 DNA: TGTGCCAGCAGACCCCGGGAGAACTATGGCTACACCTTC
clone size: few; J gene: TRBJ1-4; V gene: TRBV3-1; D gene: TRBD1; CDR3 protein: CASSRRQGLEEKLFF; CDR3 DNA: TGTGCCAGCAGCCGTCGACAGGGACTGGAGGAAAAACTGTTTTTT
clone size: few; J gene: TRBJ2-7; V gene: TRBV4-2; D gene: .; CDR3 protein: CASSQGSQLYEQYF; CDR3 DNA: TGTGCCAGCAGCCAAGGCTCCCAGCTCTACGAGCAGTACTTC
clone size: few; J gene: TRBJ2-5; V gene: TRBV15; D gene: .; CDR3 protein: CATSRDQAQETQYF; CDR3 DNA: TGTGCCACCAGCAGAGACCAGGCACAAGAGACCCAGTACTTC
clone size: .; J gene: TRBJ1-5; V gene: TRBV28; D gene: .; CDR3 protein: CASSFLGNMPQHF; CDR3 DNA: TGTGCCAGCAGTTTCCTAGGAAATATGCCCCAGCATTTT
clone size: few; J gene: TRBJ2-3; V gene: TRBV5-1; D gene: .; CDR3 protein: CASSLGTVEAQYF; CDR3 DNA: TGCGCCAGCAGCTTGGGGACAGTGGAGGCGCAGTATTTT
clone size: many; J gene: TRBJ2-7; V gene: TRBV10-3; D gene: .; CDR3 protein: CAISDGQRYEQYF; CDR3 DNA: TGTGCCATCAGTGACGGACAGCGCTACGAGCAGTACTTC
clone size: .; J gene: TRBJ1-4; V gene: TRBV30; D gene: .; CDR3 protein: CAWRRTGGANEKLFF; CDR3 DNA: TGTGCCTGGAGACGGACTGGAGGAGCTAATGAAAAACTGTTTTTT
clone size: few; J gene: TRBJ1-2; V gene: TRBV5-1; D gene: TRBD1; CDR3 protein: CASTEGQVRQGGYTF; CDR3 DNA: TGCGCCAGCACTGAAGGACAGGTGCGGCAAGGCGGCTACACCTTC
clone size: few; J gene: TRBJ2-6; V gene: TRBV20-1; D gene: .; CDR3 protein: CSAREGQPFSGANVLTF; CDR3 DNA: TGCAGTGCTAGAGAAGGACAGCCCTTCTCTGGGGCCAACGTCCTGACTTTC
clone size: .; J gene: TRBJ2-1; V gene: TRBV7-7; D gene: TRBD2; CDR3 protein: CASSAGGLYNEQFF; CDR3 DNA: TGTGCTAGCTCAGCGGGGGGACTCTACAATGAGCAGTTCTTC
clone size: .; J gene: TRBJ2-1; V gene: TRBV7-8; D gene: .; CDR3 protein: CASSWAGNYGEQFF; CDR3 DNA: TGTGCCAGCAGCTGGGCGGGGAATTACGGTGAGCAGTTCTTC
clone size: few; J gene: TRBJ1-2; V gene: TRBV7-2; D gene: .; CDR3 protein: CASSLWEGGDYGYTF; CDR3 DNA: TGTGCCAGCAGCTTATGGGAAGGGGGGGACTATGGCTACACCTTC
clone size: .; J gene: TRBJ2-1; V gene: TRBV20-1; D gene: TRBD1; CDR3 protein: CSASYPGTARNNEQFF; CDR3 DNA: TGCAGTGCTAGTTATCCCGGGACAGCCAGAAACAATGAGCAGTTCTTC
clone size: many; J gene: TRBJ2-1; V gene: TRBV14; D gene: .; CDR3 protein: CASSPSGDEQFF; CDR3 DNA: TGTGCCAGCAGCCCGTCTGGCGATGAGCAGTTCTTC
clone size: .; J gene: TRBJ1-1; V gene: TRBV7-8; D gene: TRBD1; CDR3 protein: CASSLTQGYLNTEAFF; CDR3 DNA: TGTGCCAGCAGCTTAACACAGGGGTACCTGAACACTGAGGCTTTCTTT
clone size: many; J gene: TRBJ1-2; V gene: TRBV4-1; D gene: .; CDR3 protein: CASSPDGFGYTF; CDR3 DNA: TGCGCCAGCAGCCCAGATGGGTTTGGCTACACCTTC
clone size: .; J gene: TRBJ1-6; V gene: TRBV20-1; D gene: .; CDR3 protein: CSALDRALFYNSPLHF; CDR3 DNA: TGCAGTGCCCTCGACAGAGCTTTATTCTATAATTCACCCCTCCACTTT
clone size: many; J gene: TRBJ1-6; V gene: TRBV6-2/TRBV6-3; D gene: .; CDR3 protein: CASSDRSPLHF; CDR3 DNA: TGTGCCAGCAGCGACAGGTCACCCCTCCACTTT
clone size: few; J gene: TRBJ2-7; V gene: TRBV9; D gene: .; CDR3 protein: CASSVGGGLNEQYF; CDR3 DNA: TGTGCCAGCAGCGTTGGTGGGGGGCTCAATGAGCAGTACTTC
clone size: .; J gene: TRBJ2-1; V gene: TRBV9; D gene: TRBD2; CDR3 protein: CASSVGGGSANEQFF; CDR3 DNA: TGTGCCAGCAGCGTAGGGGGGGGAAGTGCCAATGAGCAGTTCTTC
clone size: .; J gene: TRBJ2-3; V gene: TRBV6-6; D gene: TRBD1; CDR3 protein: CASSSTGGLAQYF; CDR3 DNA: TGTGCCAGCAGTTCTACAGGGGGGTTAGCGCAGTATTTT
clone size: .; J gene: TRBJ2-1; V gene: TRBV10-3; D gene: .; CDR3 protein: CAISGGKQETQFF; CDR3 DNA: TGTGCCATCAGCGGCGGGAAACAAGAGACCCAGTTCTTC
clone size: few; J gene: TRBJ1-2; V gene: TRBV20-1; D gene: .; CDR3 protein: CSARTGTKERFNYGYTF; CDR3 DNA: TGCAGTGCTAGGACCGGGACGAAAGAGAGATTTAACTATGGCTACACCTTC
clone size: few; J gene: TRBJ1-4; V gene: TRBV9; D gene: .; CDR3 protein: CASSDRGQVNEKLFF; CDR3 DNA: TGTGCCAGCAGCGACCGGGGACAAGTAAATGAAAAACTGTTTTTT
clone size: .; J gene: TRBJ1-5; V gene: TRBV6-5; D gene: TRBD1; CDR3 protein: CASSPKGGWGDQPQHF; CDR3 DNA: TGTGCCAGCAGCCCTAAAGGGGGCTGGGGGGATCAGCCCCAGCATTTT
clone size: .; J gene: TRBJ2-3; V gene: TRBV9; D gene: TRBD2; CDR3 protein: CASSVVGGWDTDTQYF; CDR3 DNA: TGTGCCAGCAGCGTAGTGGGGGGGTGGGACACAGATACGCAGTATTTT
clone size: many; J gene: TRBJ1-4; V gene: TRBV5-1; D gene: TRBD1; CDR3 protein: CASSLFSQLLRDSDRVNEKLFF; CDR3 DNA: TGCGCCAGCAGCTTATTTTCACAGCTCCTCCGGGACAGCGACCGAGTTAATGAAAAACTGTTTTTT
clone size: few; J gene: TRBJ2-1; V gene: TRBV7-2; D gene: .; CDR3 protein: CASSSLDSARRYNEQFF; CDR3 DNA: TGTGCCAGCAGCTCACTCGACTCGGCGAGGCGGTACAATGAGCAGTTCTTC
clone size: .; J gene: TRBJ1-2; V gene: TRBV3-1; D gene: .; CDR3 protein: CASSHAGDDYGYTF; CDR3 DNA: TGTGCCAGCAGCCACGCAGGGGATGACTATGGCTACACCTTC
clone size: .; J gene: TRBJ1-2; V gene: TRBV12-3/TRBV12-4; D gene: .; CDR3 protein: CAILANYGYTF; CDR3 DNA: TGTGCCATACTGGCCAACTATGGCTACACCTTC
clone size: .; J gene: TRBJ1-5; V gene: TRBV30; D gene: .; CDR3 protein: CAWSLTRGNQPQHF; CDR3 DNA: TGTGCCTGGAGTCTAACCAGAGGCAATCAGCCCCAGCATTTT
clone size: .; J gene: TRBJ1-5; V gene: TRBV30; D gene: .; CDR3 protein: CAWSYGGGNQPQHF; CDR3 DNA: TGTGCCTGGAGTTATGGGGGCGGCAATCAGCCCCAGCATTTT